Listed below are T cell receptor beta chains from one sample, sequenced in a study of cytomegalovirus exposure and HLA in healthy donors. The assay was immunoSEQ multiplex PCR, and TCRdb's table has in-frame clones only and misses some. The repertoire holds 200,000 to 250,000 clones, with roughly 85% as singletons. The sample consisted of PBMCs. These receptors were taken from a woman aged 18-29 years in good health and CMV-seronegative. Both conserved end residues are part of each CDR3. The D gene is left open where the match is weak. A clone size is listed for some rows: how often the clone was seen (once, few, many), or a class if it is expanded.

v_gene: TRBV6-5; d_gene: NA; j_gene: TRBJ1-1; abundance: NA; CDR3nt: TGTGCCAGCACTGACTACACTGAAGCTTTCTTT; CDR3aa: CASTDYTEAFF
v_gene: TRBV5-1; d_gene: NA; j_gene: TRBJ2-2; abundance: NA; CDR3nt: TGCGCCAGCAGCTTGGGTGTCAGGGAAACCGGGGAGCTGTTTTTT; CDR3aa: CASSLGVRETGELFF
v_gene: TRBV11-3; d_gene: TRBD1; j_gene: TRBJ1-6; abundance: NA; CDR3nt: TGTGCCAGCAGCTTCGACAGGGTTTCACCCCTCCACTTT; CDR3aa: CASSFDRVSPLHF
v_gene: TRBV9; d_gene: NA; j_gene: TRBJ1-4; abundance: NA; CDR3nt: TGTGCCAGCAGCCTTCGGGGGGGGCTGGGAACTAATGAAAAACTGTTTTTT; CDR3aa: CASSLRGGLGTNEKLFF
v_gene: TRBV30; d_gene: NA; j_gene: TRBJ1-5; abundance: NA; CDR3nt: TGTGCCTGGAGTGATAGTATAGCAAATCAGCCCCAGCATTTT; CDR3aa: CAWSDSIANQPQHF
v_gene: TRBV27; d_gene: TRBD2; j_gene: TRBJ2-3; abundance: NA; CDR3nt: TGTGCCAGCAGTTTAACTAGCGGGGGAACAGATACGCAGTATTTT; CDR3aa: CASSLTSGGTDTQYF
v_gene: TRBV7-2; d_gene: NA; j_gene: TRBJ2-7; abundance: NA; CDR3nt: TGTGCCAGCAGCTCCCAAAGGGATTACGAGCAGTACTTC; CDR3aa: CASSSQRDYEQYF
v_gene: TRBV4-1; d_gene: NA; j_gene: TRBJ2-1; abundance: NA; CDR3nt: TGCGCCAGCAGCCAAGAGCCCACAGGGAATTATGAGCAGTTCTTC; CDR3aa: CASSQEPTGNYEQFF
v_gene: TRBV30; d_gene: NA; j_gene: TRBJ1-1; abundance: NA; CDR3nt: TGTGCCGGGGGCAGGGGAGGGAACACTGAAGCTTTCTTT; CDR3aa: CAGGRGGNTEAFF
v_gene: TRBV6-5; d_gene: TRBD1; j_gene: TRBJ1-2; abundance: NA; CDR3nt: TGTGCCAGCAGTGATCCGGGACAGAACTATGGCTACACCTTC; CDR3aa: CASSDPGQNYGYTF
v_gene: TRBV6-1; d_gene: NA; j_gene: TRBJ1-1; abundance: NA; CDR3nt: TGTGCCAGCAGCTGGGGGGGGGCGTCGATTGAAGCTTTCTTT; CDR3aa: CASSWGGASIEAFF
v_gene: TRBV18; d_gene: NA; j_gene: TRBJ2-1; abundance: NA; CDR3nt: TGTGCCAGCTCACCCCTTAAAAAGGGCGATGAGCAGTTCTTC; CDR3aa: CASSPLKKGDEQFF
v_gene: TRBV27; d_gene: NA; j_gene: TRBJ1-2; abundance: NA; CDR3nt: TGTGCCAGCAGTTTTTCCAGGGTGGGGGGCAACTATGGCTACACCTTC; CDR3aa: CASSFSRVGGNYGYTF
v_gene: TRBV6-5; d_gene: NA; j_gene: TRBJ2-1; abundance: NA; CDR3nt: TGTGCCAGTTCGAGTGGGAGCTCCTACAATGAGCAGTTCTTC; CDR3aa: CASSSGSSYNEQFF
v_gene: TRBV15; d_gene: TRBD1; j_gene: TRBJ2-1; abundance: NA; CDR3nt: TGTGCCACCAGCACCGGGACAGCTGTGAATGAGCAGTTCTTC; CDR3aa: CATSTGTAVNEQFF
v_gene: TRBV7-8; d_gene: TRBD2; j_gene: TRBJ2-7; abundance: NA; CDR3nt: TGTGCCAGCAGCTCCCTTGGGACTAGCGGGATGATCTACGAGCAGTACTTC; CDR3aa: CASSSLGTSGMIYEQYF
v_gene: TRBV25-1; d_gene: TRBD2; j_gene: TRBJ2-3; abundance: NA; CDR3nt: TGTGCCAGCAGTGATCGAGGCGGGAGAGGTGTAGGGACAGATACGCAGTATTTT; CDR3aa: CASSDRGGRGVGTDTQYF
v_gene: TRBV15; d_gene: TRBD1; j_gene: TRBJ1-2; abundance: NA; CDR3nt: TGTGCCACCAGCAGAGAAGGGGGCGCGTTAGGCTACACCTTC; CDR3aa: CATSREGGALGYTF
v_gene: TRBV5-4; d_gene: NA; j_gene: TRBJ2-3; abundance: NA; CDR3nt: TGTGCCAGCAGCTTGGAGGCGGATACGCAGTATTTT; CDR3aa: CASSLEADTQYF
v_gene: TRBV7-9; d_gene: TRBD1; j_gene: TRBJ1-3; abundance: NA; CDR3nt: TGTGCCAGCAGCTTAGCGAGGGACAGCGGAAACACCATATATTTT; CDR3aa: CASSLARDSGNTIYF
v_gene: TRBV14; d_gene: NA; j_gene: TRBJ2-1; abundance: NA; CDR3nt: TGTGCCAGCAGCCTCTTTAACGCTCGTGGGCAGTTCTTC; CDR3aa: CASSLFNARGQFF
v_gene: TRBV5-1; d_gene: NA; j_gene: TRBJ2-6; abundance: NA; CDR3nt: TGCGCCAGCAGCTCGTTGGCTGGGGCCAACGTCCTGACTTTC; CDR3aa: CASSSLAGANVLTF
v_gene: TRBV4-1; d_gene: NA; j_gene: TRBJ1-2; abundance: NA; CDR3nt: TGCGCCAGCAGCCCTTTCTACCAGGCCCCTATTAACTATGGCTACACCTTC; CDR3aa: CASSPFYQAPINYGYTF
v_gene: TRBV5-1; d_gene: TRBD1; j_gene: TRBJ1-1; abundance: NA; CDR3nt: TGCGCCAGCAGGGTCTCAGGGGGAATTGGGAACACTGAAGCTTTCTTT; CDR3aa: CASRVSGGIGNTEAFF
v_gene: TRBV25-1; d_gene: NA; j_gene: TRBJ2-5; abundance: few; CDR3nt: TGTGCCAGCAGTGGTGGGGGTCAAGAGACCCAGTACTTC; CDR3aa: CASSGGGQETQYF
v_gene: TRBV30; d_gene: TRBD2; j_gene: TRBJ2-1; abundance: NA; CDR3nt: TGTGCCTGGAGTAGGACTAGCGAACCCTACAATGAGCAGTTCTTC; CDR3aa: CAWSRTSEPYNEQFF
v_gene: TRBV25-1; d_gene: TRBD1; j_gene: TRBJ1-1; abundance: NA; CDR3nt: TGTGCCAGCAGTGGGGACAGACGATTGAACACTGAAGCTTTCTTT; CDR3aa: CASSGDRRLNTEAFF
v_gene: TRBV27; d_gene: NA; j_gene: TRBJ2-5; abundance: NA; CDR3nt: TGTGCCAGCAGTTTAGGACCTTCGGGAGAGACCCAGTACTTC; CDR3aa: CASSLGPSGETQYF
v_gene: TRBV9; d_gene: NA; j_gene: TRBJ1-1; abundance: once; CDR3nt: TGTGCCAGCAGCCCGAGGGGGGCTGTCACTGAAGCTTTCTTT; CDR3aa: CASSPRGAVTEAFF
v_gene: TRBV7-8; d_gene: TRBD2; j_gene: TRBJ2-1; abundance: once; CDR3nt: TGTGCCAGCAGCACCGGACTAGCGGGAGGCGGTGAGCAGTTCTTC; CDR3aa: CASSTGLAGGGEQFF